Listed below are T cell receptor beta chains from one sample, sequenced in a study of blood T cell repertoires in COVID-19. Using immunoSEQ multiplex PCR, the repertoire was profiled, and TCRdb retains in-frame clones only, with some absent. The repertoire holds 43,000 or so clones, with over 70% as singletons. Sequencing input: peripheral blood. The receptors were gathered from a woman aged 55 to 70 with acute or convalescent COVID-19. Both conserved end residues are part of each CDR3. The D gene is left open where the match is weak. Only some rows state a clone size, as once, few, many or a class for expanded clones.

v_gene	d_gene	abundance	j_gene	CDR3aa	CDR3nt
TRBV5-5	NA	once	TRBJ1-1	CASSFGGRTEAFF	TGTGCCAGCAGCTTTGGGGGGAGAACTGAAGCTTTCTTT
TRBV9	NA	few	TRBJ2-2	CASSTSPGQTGELFF	TGTGCCAGCAGCACCTCCCCAGGGCAGACCGGGGAGCTGTTTTTT
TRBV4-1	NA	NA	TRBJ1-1	CASRSGANTEAFF	TGCGCCAGCAGATCTGGGGCCAACACTGAAGCTTTCTTT
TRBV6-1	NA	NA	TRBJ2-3	CASSEASVKYSTDTQYF	TGTGCCAGCAGTGAAGCGTCAGTCAAGTACAGCACAGATACGCAGTATTTT
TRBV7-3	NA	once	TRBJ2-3	CASSPTGVATTDTQYF	TGTGCCAGCAGCCCTACCGGGGTGGCTACTACAGATACGCAGTATTTT
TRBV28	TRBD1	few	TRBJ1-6	CASRGDRKNPSSYNSPLHF	TGTGCCAGCAGAGGGGACAGGAAAAACCCGAGCTCCTATAATTCACCCCTCCACTTT
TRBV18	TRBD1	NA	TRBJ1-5	CASSPGTGNQPQHF	TGTGCCAGCTCGCCCGGGACAGGGAATCAGCCCCAGCATTTT
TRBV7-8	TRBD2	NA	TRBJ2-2	CASSATSTGELFF	TGTGCCAGCAGCGCGACTAGCACTGGGGAGCTGTTTTTT
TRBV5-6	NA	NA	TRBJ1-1	CASSLVSEAFF	TGTGCCAGCAGCTTGGTTAGTGAAGCTTTCTTT
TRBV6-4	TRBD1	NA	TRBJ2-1	CASSAGGGEQFF	TGTGCCAGCAGTGCAGGGGGCGGTGAGCAGTTCTTC
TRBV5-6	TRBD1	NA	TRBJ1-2	CASRSPGQDYGYTF	TGTGCCAGCAGGAGTCCGGGACAGGACTATGGCTACACCTTC
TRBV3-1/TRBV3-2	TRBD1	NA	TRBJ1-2	CASSQERGRGGYTF	TGTGCCAGCAGCCAAGAGAGGGGGCGCGGTGGCTACACCTTC
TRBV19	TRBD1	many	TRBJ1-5	CASSEQTGGNQPQHF	TGTGCCAGTAGTGAACAGACAGGGGGCAATCAGCCCCAGCATTTT
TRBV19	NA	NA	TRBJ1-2	CASSSSGGTLYGYTF	TGTGCCAGTAGCTCTTCGGGGGGGACACTCTATGGCTACACCTTC
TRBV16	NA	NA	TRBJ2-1	CASSQSAGVGNEQFF	TGTGCCAGCAGCCAATCGGCCGGGGTGGGGAATGAGCAGTTCTTC
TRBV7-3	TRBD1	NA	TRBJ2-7	CASSLDRGSVEQYF	TGTGCCAGCAGCTTAGACAGGGGGTCGGTCGAGCAGTACTTC
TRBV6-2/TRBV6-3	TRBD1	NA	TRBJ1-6	CASSETGTGGSPLHF	TGTGCCAGCAGCGAAACCGGGACAGGAGGATCACCCCTCCACTTT
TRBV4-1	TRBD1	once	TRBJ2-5	CASSLRDRGLMAQYF	TGCGCCAGCAGCCTCAGGGACAGGGGTCTAATGGCCCAGTACTTC
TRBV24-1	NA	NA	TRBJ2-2	CATSDSGGNTGELFF	TGTGCCACCAGTGATTCTGGCGGGAACACCGGGGAGCTGTTTTTT
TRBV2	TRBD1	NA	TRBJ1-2	CASSDSRDRNNYGYTF	TGTGCCAGCAGTGACTCCAGGGACAGAAATAACTATGGCTACACCTTC
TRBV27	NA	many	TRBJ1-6	CASSWGLGNSPLHF	TGTGCCAGCAGTTGGGGACTGGGAAATTCACCCCTCCACTTT
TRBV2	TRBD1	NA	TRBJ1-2	CASSGPGQGENSYGYTF	TGTGCCAGCAGTGGACCGGGACAGGGAGAGAATAGCTATGGCTACACCTTC
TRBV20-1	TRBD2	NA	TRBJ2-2	CSASSSGGALDTGELFF	TGCAGTGCTAGTAGCAGCGGGGGGGCCCTAGACACCGGGGAGCTGTTTTTT
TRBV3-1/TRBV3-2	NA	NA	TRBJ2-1	CASSPSGGLSYNEQFF	TGTGCCAGCAGCCCATCCGGGGGGCTCTCCTACAATGAGCAGTTCTTC
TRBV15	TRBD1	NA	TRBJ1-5	CATSREQGSNQPQHF	TGTGCCACCAGCAGAGAACAGGGGAGCAATCAGCCCCAGCATTTT
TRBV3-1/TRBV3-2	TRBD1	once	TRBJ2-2	CASSHATGQGGTGELFF	TGTGCCAGCAGCCATGCAACTGGACAGGGTGGCACCGGGGAGCTGTTTTTT
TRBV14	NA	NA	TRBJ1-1	CASSPVISMNTEAFF	TGTGCCAGCAGCCCGGTTATCTCAATGAACACTGAAGCTTTCTTT
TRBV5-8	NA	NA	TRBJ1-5	CASTPGMDQPQHF	TGTGCCAGCACCCCAGGGATGGATCAGCCCCAGCATTTT
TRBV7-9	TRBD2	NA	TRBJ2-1	CASVLGGTYNEQFF	TGTGCCAGCGTCCTGGGAGGGACCTACAATGAGCAGTTCTTC
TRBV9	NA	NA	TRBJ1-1	CASSPRGALAMNTEAFF	TGTGCCAGCAGCCCTCGGGGGGCCCTGGCCATGAACACTGAAGCTTTCTTT
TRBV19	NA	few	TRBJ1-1	CASSAGQNTEAFF	TGTGCCAGTAGTGCCGGACAGAACACTGAAGCTTTCTTT
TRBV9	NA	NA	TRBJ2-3	CASSGGGHPTDTQYF	TGTGCCAGCAGCGGGGGAGGACACCCCACAGATACGCAGTATTTT
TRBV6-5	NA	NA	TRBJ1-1	CASNWEGNTEAFF	TGTGCCAGCAACTGGGAGGGGAACACTGAAGCTTTCTTT
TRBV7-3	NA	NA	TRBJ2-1	CASSPQTDYHEQFF	TGTGCCAGCAGCCCCCAAACGGACTACCATGAGCAGTTCTTC
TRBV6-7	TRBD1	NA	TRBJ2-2	CASRDKGQGANTGELFF	TGTGCCAGCAGAGACAAGGGACAGGGGGCGAACACCGGGGAGCTGTTTTTT
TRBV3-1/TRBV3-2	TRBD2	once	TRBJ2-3	CASSLRTSGGADTQYF	TGTGCCAGCAGCCTGAGGACTAGCGGGGGGGCAGATACGCAGTATTTT
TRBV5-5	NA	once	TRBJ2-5	CASSLVWSPQETQYF	TGTGCCAGCAGCCTTGTCTGGAGTCCGCAAGAGACCCAGTACTTC
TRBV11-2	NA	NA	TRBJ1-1	CASSLDGREAFF	TGTGCCAGCAGCTTAGACGGCAGGGAAGCTTTCTTT
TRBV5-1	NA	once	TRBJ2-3	CASSRAGGTDTQYF	TGCGCCAGCAGCCGCGCCGGGGGCACAGATACGCAGTATTTT
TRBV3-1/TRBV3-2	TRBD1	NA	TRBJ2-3	CASSPGHRGQYF	TGTGCCAGCAGCCCCGGTCACAGGGGGCAGTATTTT
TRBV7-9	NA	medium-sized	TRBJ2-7	CASSLSRDNDYEQYF	TGTGCCAGCAGCTTAAGTCGGGACAACGACTACGAGCAGTACTTC
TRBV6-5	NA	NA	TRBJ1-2	CASSYPGENYGYTF	TGTGCCAGCAGTTACCCAGGGGAAAACTATGGCTACACCTTC
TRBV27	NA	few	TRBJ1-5	CASSLSGGGQPQHF	TGTGCCAGCAGTTTATCGGGGGGGGGTCAGCCCCAGCATTTT
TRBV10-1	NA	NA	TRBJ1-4	CASSEGPATQLFF	TGCGCCAGCAGTGAGGGGCCCGCAACACAACTGTTTTTT
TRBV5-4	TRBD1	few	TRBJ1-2	CASSDRDRGRNYGYTF	TGTGCCAGCAGCGACCGGGACAGGGGGCGGAACTATGGCTACACCTTC
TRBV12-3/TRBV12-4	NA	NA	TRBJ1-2	CASSSTRTGYTF	TGTGCCAGCAGCTCCACTCGAACGGGCTACACCTTC
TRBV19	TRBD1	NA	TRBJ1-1	CASNFAGGWTEAFF	TGTGCCAGTAACTTTGCAGGGGGTTGGACTGAAGCTTTCTTT
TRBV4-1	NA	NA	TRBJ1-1	CASSRLGADTEAFF	TGCGCCAGCAGCCGTCTGGGGGCGGACACTGAAGCTTTCTTT
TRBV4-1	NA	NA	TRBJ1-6	CASSQGQDLWDSPLHF	TGCGCCAGCAGCCAAGGACAGGACCTATGGGATTCACCCCTCCACTTT
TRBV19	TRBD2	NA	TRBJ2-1	CASSITSGGVNEQFF	TGTGCCAGTAGTATTACTAGCGGGGGTGTCAATGAGCAGTTCTTC
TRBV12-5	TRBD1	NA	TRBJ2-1	CASASDRENEQFF	TGTGCTAGTGCCTCGGACAGGGAAAACGAGCAGTTCTTC
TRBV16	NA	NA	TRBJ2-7	CASSPTSPGLSYEQYF	TGTGCCAGCAGCCCCACGAGCCCTGGTCTATCCTACGAGCAGTACTTC
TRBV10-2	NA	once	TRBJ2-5	CASSEAGEETQYF	TGCGCCAGCAGTGAGGCAGGGGAAGAGACCCAGTACTTC
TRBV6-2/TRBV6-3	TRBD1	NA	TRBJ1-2	CASSYWTGDGYTF	TGTGCCAGCAGTTATTGGACAGGGGATGGCTACACCTTC
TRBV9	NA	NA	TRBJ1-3	CASSAHVTTGNTIYF	TGTGCCAGCAGCGCCCACGTTACTACTGGAAACACCATATATTTT
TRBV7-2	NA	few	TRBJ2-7	CASCPGPPTGYEQYF	TGTGCCAGCTGCCCTGGCCCCCCGACTGGCTACGAGCAGTACTTC